This TCR beta chain was obtained from a study of metastatic and nonmetastatic thyroid tumors. Study-level information: Patients with malignant and benign thyroid disease provided blood and tumor or nodule tissue, whose repertoires were compared.

Each patient came to thyroid surgery without any prior treatment (of any kind). Per the original data handling: A papillary thyroid cancer distant-metastasis classifier was built from CDR3 differences across clinicopathological groups. TCRdb redid the clone calls on the PCR reads using MiXCR. The V and J calls follow TCRdb's processing rather than the paper's. The sample includes about 70,000 clones, more than 15% of them seen just once. Many counts were recorded for this clone. Its antigen is currently unknown. Study-wide results and limits: When malignant thyroid tumors were compared with benign nodules, TCR beta diversity was reportedly significantly higher in the malignant tumors. This held in both blood and tumor samples.

The CDR3 totals 13 residues. Germline-derived CDR1 and CDR2 are GTSNPN and SVGIG (reference sequence). The V gene end was trimmed by 5 bases and the J gene end by 0 bases; junction bases not matched to a gene: 3. The receptor was derived from a female donor with papillary thyroid cancer or a benign thyroid nodule (not recorded which). Some clones in this sample may be carry-over from other donors' samples. The chain joins TRBV30 to TRBJ2-7; 8 nucleotides agree with TRBD1. Sequences were obtained from blood. The CDR3 coding sequence is TGTGCCTGGGGACAGGGTTTCTCCTACGAGCAGTACTTC. Amino acid sequence: CAWGQGFSYEQYF. The whole variable domain, remainder taken from reference TRBV30 and TRBJ2-7, is SQTIHQWPATLVQPVGSPLSLECTVEGTSNPNLYWYRQAAGRGLQLLFYSVGIGQISSEVPQNLSASRPQDRQFILSSKKLLLSDSGFYLCAWGQGFSYEQYFGPGTRLTVT.